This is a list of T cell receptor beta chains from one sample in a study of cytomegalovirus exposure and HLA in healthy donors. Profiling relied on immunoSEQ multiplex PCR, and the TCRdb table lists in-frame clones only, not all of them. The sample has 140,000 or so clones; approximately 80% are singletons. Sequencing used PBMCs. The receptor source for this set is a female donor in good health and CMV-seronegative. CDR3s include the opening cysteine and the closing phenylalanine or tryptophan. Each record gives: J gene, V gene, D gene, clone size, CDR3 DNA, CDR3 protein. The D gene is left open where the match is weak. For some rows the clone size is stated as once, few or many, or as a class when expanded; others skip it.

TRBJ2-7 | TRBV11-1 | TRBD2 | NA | TGTGCCAGCAGCTTATTGGCGGGAGCTTTAAACGAGCAGTACTTC | CASSLLAGALNEQYF
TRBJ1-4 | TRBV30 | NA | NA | TGTGCCTGGAGCGCTTTAGGAGTCCGGGAAAAACTGTTTTTT | CAWSALGVREKLFF
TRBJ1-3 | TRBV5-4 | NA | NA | TGTGCCAGCAGCCCTGGGGGGAACACCATATATTTT | CASSPGGNTIYF
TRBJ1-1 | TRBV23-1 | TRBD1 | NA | TGCGCCCCAACCAGGGGGTACACTGAAGCTTTCTTT | CAPTRGYTEAFF
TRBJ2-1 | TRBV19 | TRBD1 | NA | TGTGCCAGTACCGACAGAGGGGGCAGTTACAATGAGCAGTTCTTC | CASTDRGGSYNEQFF
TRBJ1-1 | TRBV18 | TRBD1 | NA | TGTGCCAGCTCCCGAGGACAGGGGGCGTACACTGAAGCTTTCTTT | CASSRGQGAYTEAFF
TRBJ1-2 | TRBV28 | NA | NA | TGTGCCAGCAGAGAGGAATCCGTGAACTATGGCTACACCTTC | CASREESVNYGYTF
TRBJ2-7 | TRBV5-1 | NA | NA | TGCGCCAGCAGTGAGACTAGTCGTCCGGAGGGGCAGTACTTC | CASSETSRPEGQYF
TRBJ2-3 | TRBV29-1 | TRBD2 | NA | TGCAGCGTTGTGCCACTAGCGGAATTCACAGATACGCAGTATTTT | CSVVPLAEFTDTQYF
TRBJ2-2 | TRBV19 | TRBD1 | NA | TGTGCCAGTACTCTAGGGGGCGCGAACACCGGGGAGCTGTTTTTT | CASTLGGANTGELFF
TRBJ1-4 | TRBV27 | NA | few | TGTGCCAGCAGTAGATCAGGGGTCCTTAATGAAAAACTGTTTTTT | CASSRSGVLNEKLFF
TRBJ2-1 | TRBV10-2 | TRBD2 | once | TGCGCCAGCAGGCCGGAAGTAGCGGGTGGGAAGTTCTTC | CASRPEVAGGKFF
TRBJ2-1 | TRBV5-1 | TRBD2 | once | TGCGCCAGCAGCTTGCAAGCGGGAGTTTCCGTCGCTAATGAGCAGTTCTTC | CASSLQAGVSVANEQFF
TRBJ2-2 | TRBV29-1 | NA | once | TGCAGCGTTGAACTCCGCACCGGGGAGCTGTTTTTT | CSVELRTGELFF
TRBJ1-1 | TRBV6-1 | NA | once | TGTGCCAGCAGTGCACAGGTGAACACTGAAGCTTTCTTT | CASSAQVNTEAFF
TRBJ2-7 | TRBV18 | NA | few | TGTGCCAGCTCACCTACAGGTAACTACGAGCAGTACTTC | CASSPTGNYEQYF
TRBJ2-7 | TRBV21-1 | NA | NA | TGTGCCAGCAGCAAAGCGGGGACTAGCGGGAGCTCCTACGAGCAGTACTTC | CASSKAGTSGSSYEQYF
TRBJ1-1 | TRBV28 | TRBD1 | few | TGTGCCAGCAGTGACCGGTGGGACAGGGTAGGTACTTTCTTT | CASSDRWDRVGTFF
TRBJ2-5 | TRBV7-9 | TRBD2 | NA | TGTGCCAGCAGCCCCGGCGGGGGGACCCAGTACTTC | CASSPGGGTQYF
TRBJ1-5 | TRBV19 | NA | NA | TGTGCCAGTAGTATAGAGACAACGATTCCCAATCAGCCCCAGCATTTT | CASSIETTIPNQPQHF
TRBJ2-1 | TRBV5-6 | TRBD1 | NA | TGTGCCAGCAGCCGGTTAGGACAGGGCTCCTACAATGAGCAGTTCTTC | CASSRLGQGSYNEQFF
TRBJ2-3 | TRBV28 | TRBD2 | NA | TGTGCCATCTCCCTTAGCGGGGGCACAGATACGCAGTATTTT | CAISLSGGTDTQYF
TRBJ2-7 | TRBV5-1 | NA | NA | TGCGCCAGCAGCTTGGCCGGGAGTGAGCTGGGCTACGAGCAGTACTTC | CASSLAGSELGYEQYF
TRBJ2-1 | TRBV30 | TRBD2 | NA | TGTGCCTGGAGTGCTGATAGCGGGGGTTTCCTGGGCGAGCAGTTCTTC | CAWSADSGGFLGEQFF
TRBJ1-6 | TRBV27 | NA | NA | TGTGCCAGCCGAAACTCCAGGGGATCACCCCTCCACTTT | CASRNSRGSPLHF
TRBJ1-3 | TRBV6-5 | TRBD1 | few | TGTGCCAGCAGAGAGCCAGGGGGCCCGGGAAACACCATATATTTT | CASREPGGPGNTIYF
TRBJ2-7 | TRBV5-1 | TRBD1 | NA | TGCGCCAGCAGCCCCGAGGGGACAGTAGCCTACGAGCAGTACTTC | CASSPEGTVAYEQYF
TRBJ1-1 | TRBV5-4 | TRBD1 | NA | TGTGCCAGCAGCAAGGAAACGGGACAGCCTAACACTGAAGCTTTCTTT | CASSKETGQPNTEAFF
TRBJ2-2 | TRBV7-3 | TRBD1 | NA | TGTGCCACAGCGATATTCCGGGACAGGGACCTGGTCACCGGGGAGCTGTTTTTT | CATAIFRDRDLVTGELFF
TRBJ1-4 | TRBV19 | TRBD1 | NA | TGTGCCAGTAAGACGGCACGGGACAGGGAAAGTACAACTAATGAAAAACTGTTTTTT | CASKTARDRESTTNEKLFF
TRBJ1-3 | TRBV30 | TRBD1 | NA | TGTGCCTGGACCCGGGACAGTCGCTCTGGAAACACCATATATTTT | CAWTRDSRSGNTIYF
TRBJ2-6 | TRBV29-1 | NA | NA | TGCAGCGTTGCAGGCTCTGGGGCCAACGTCCTGACTTTC | CSVAGSGANVLTF
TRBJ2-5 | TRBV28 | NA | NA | TGTGCCAGCGGGGGGTCATTACAAGAGACCCAGTACTTC | CASGGSLQETQYF
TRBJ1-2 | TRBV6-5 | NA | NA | TGTGCCAGCAGTTACTCTTCGGGGGTTGACTATGGCTACACCTTC | CASSYSSGVDYGYTF
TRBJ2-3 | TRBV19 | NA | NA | TGTGCCAGTAGTGTTCAGGATACGCAGTATTTT | CASSVQDTQYF
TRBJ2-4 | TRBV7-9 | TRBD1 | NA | TGTGCCAGCAGCTTTGGGACAGGGGGGTGGGCCAAAAACATTCAGTACTTC | CASSFGTGGWAKNIQYF
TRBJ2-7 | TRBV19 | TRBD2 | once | TGTGCCAGTAGTAAGGCAACTAGCGGGAGGATGAGCGAGCAGTACTTC | CASSKATSGRMSEQYF
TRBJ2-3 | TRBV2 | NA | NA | TGTGCCAGCAGTACGGGAGGCACAGATACGCAGTATTTT | CASSTGGTDTQYF
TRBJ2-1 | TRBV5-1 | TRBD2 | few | TGCGCCAGCACCCGGGGGAGCGGGGCCTCCTACAATGAGCAGTTCTTC | CASTRGSGASYNEQFF
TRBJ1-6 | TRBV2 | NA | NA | TGTGCCAGCAGGCTAAGACAGGCCCTCCACTTT | CASRLRQALHF
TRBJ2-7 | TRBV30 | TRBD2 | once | TGTGCCTGGAGCGGGGGACTAGCGGGCTACGAGCAGTACTTC | CAWSGGLAGYEQYF
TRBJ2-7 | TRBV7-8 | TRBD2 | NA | TGTGCCAGCAGCTTAGCCAGACTAGCGGGAGCCTACGAGCAGTACTTC | CASSLARLAGAYEQYF
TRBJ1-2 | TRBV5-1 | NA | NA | TGCGCCAGCAGCTTGGACGTGGGGGGTGGCCCTTTTAGCTATGGCTACACCTTC | CASSLDVGGGPFSYGYTF
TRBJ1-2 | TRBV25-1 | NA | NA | TGTGCCAGCAGTGAATATCCCACAAGCTATGGCTACACCTTC | CASSEYPTSYGYTF
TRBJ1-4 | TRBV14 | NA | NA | TGTGCCAGCAGCGCCCTGAGGCCTAGAGCAACTAATGAAAAACTGTTTTTT | CASSALRPRATNEKLFF
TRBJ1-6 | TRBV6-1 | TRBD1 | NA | TGTGCCAGCAGTTATTACAGGGGGAAGTCACCCCTCCACTTT | CASSYYRGKSPLHF
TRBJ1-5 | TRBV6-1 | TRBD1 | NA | TGTGCCAGCAGTTCAGGACAGGGGGATCAGCCCCAGCATTTT | CASSSGQGDQPQHF
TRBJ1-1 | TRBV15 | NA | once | TGTGCCACCAGCTTAGAGACAGGAGGCACTGAAGCTTTCTTT | CATSLETGGTEAFF